Below, 20 T cell receptor beta chains from the same sample are listed, as sequenced in a study of blood T cell repertoires in COVID-19. This table comes from immunoSEQ multiplex PCR, and its TCRdb copy is limited to in-frame clones, with some not included. The sample contains some 11,000 clones, nearly 90% of which appear only once. Sequencing used peripheral blood. These TCRs come from a man aged 30-40 years with active or convalescent COVID-19.

The CDR3 nucleotides are TGTGCCTGGGGTCCGACCCGGGGGGACGAGCAGTACTTC. Translating it yields CAWGPTRGDEQYF. The rearrangement uses TRBV30 and TRBJ2-7; 7 bases match TRBD2. Per germline, CDR1 GTSNPN and CDR2 SVGIG (reference sequence). The length of the CDR3 is 13 residues. J was trimmed by 5 bases and V by 5 bases; bases with no gene match: 9. Full variable domain (rest looked up from reference TRBV30 and TRBJ2-7): SQTIHQWPATLVQPVGSPLSLECTVEGTSNPNLYWYRQAAGRGLQLLFYSVGIGQISSEVPQNLSASRPQDRQFILSSKKLLLSDSGFYLCAWGPTRGDEQYFGPGTRLTVT.

The rearrangement links TRBV7-9 to TRBJ1-2; the match to TRBD1 covers 7 bases. The CDR3 has 15 residues. Looked up from germline, CDR1 is SEHNR and CDR2 is FQNEAQ (reference sequence). Germline trimming cut 4 bases from V and 0 bases from J; bases unmatched to any gene: 5. In DNA, the CDR3 is TGTGCCAGCAGCTCCTCCGGGACAGCTAACTATGGCTACACCTTC. It is translated as CASSSSGTANYGYTF.

The chain employs TRBV5-1 and TRBJ1-1; maybe TRBD1 (6 bases). V lost 4 bases and J 3 bases, leaving 19 bases between the germline ends. Germline assignment: CDR1 SGHRS and CDR2 YFSETQ. This CDR3 region has 16 residues. The CDR3 coding sequence is TGCGCCAGCAGCCCCGGGAGGGGGGCGGTGTACACTGAAGCTTTCTTT. It translates to CASSPGRGAVYTEAFF. Drawing the rest from reference TRBV5-1 and TRBJ1-1, the complete variable domain is KAGVTQTPRYLIKTRGQQVTLSCSPISGHRSVSWYQQTPGQGLQFLFEYFSETQRNKGNFPGRFSGRQFSNSRSEMNVSTLELGDSALYLCASSPGRGAVYTEAFFGQGTRLTVV.

This sequence joins TRBV6-1 and TRBJ1-2; D is possibly TRBD1 (6 bases). The germline V gene encodes CDR1 MNHNS and CDR2 SASEGT. The CDR3 runs to 16 residues. The V and J ends lost 1 base and 7 bases respectively, with 19 bases between them. CDR3 sequence: CASSEGGSGAMFGYTF. The DNA for the CDR3 is TGTGCCAGCAGTGAAGGGGGGTCAGGGGCAATGTTTGGCTACACCTTC.

The chain has TRBV5-1 and TRBJ2-1, with D tentatively TRBD1 (6 bases). CDR3 size: 16 residues. Germline V CDR1 and CDR2: SGHRS, YFSETQ. Trimming shortened V by 3 bases and J by 4 bases, and 17 bases separated the two germline ends. The CDR3 loop reads CASSSHTGFGYNEQFF. DNA of the CDR3: TGCGCCAGCAGCTCCCACACAGGGTTCGGGTACAATGAGCAGTTCTTC. Full variable domain (rest looked up from reference TRBV5-1 and TRBJ2-1): KAGVTQTPRYLIKTRGQQVTLSCSPISGHRSVSWYQQTPGQGLQFLFEYFSETQRNKGNFPGRFSGRQFSNSRSEMNVSTLELGDSALYLCASSSHTGFGYNEQFFGPGTRLTVL.

The chain uses TRBV7-9 and TRBJ2-5; D perhaps matches TRBD1 (5 bases). Trimming took off 6 bases at V and 2 bases at J, with 16 bases between the two ends. CDR3 length equals 15 residues. The germline V gene encodes CDR1 SEHNR and CDR2 FQNEAQ (reference sequence). CDR3 DNA: TGTGCCAGCAGTCCAGGGTTTGGGGTTCAAGAGACCCAGTACTTC. This gives the protein CASSPGFGVQETQYF. Complete variable domain (other parts from reference TRBV7-9 and TRBJ2-5): DTGVSQNPRHKITKRGQNVTFRCDPISEHNRLYWYRQTLGQGPEFLTYFQNEAQLEKSRLLSDRFSAERPKGSFSTLEIQRTEQGDSAMYLCASSPGFGVQETQYFGPGTRLLVL.

The J gene is TRBJ2-7, the V gene TRBV6-2 or TRBV6-3, with a tentative D call TRBD2 (6 bases). Trimming left V 0 bases short and J 6 bases short, with 12 bases between. This CDR3 spans 14 amino acids. The germline V gene encodes CDR1 MNHEY and CDR2 SVGEGT. CDR3 bases: TGTGCCAGCAGTTACTCGTTGGAGGGCGGCGAGCAGTACGTC. Amino acid sequence: CASSYSLEGGEQYV.

The V gene is TRBV10-3, the J gene TRBJ1-5, with TRBD1 matching 7 bases. CDR3 length equals 15 residues. The ends lost 11 bases at V and 0 bases at J; junction bases unmatched: 10. Germline CDR1 reads ENHRY; CDR2 reads SYGVKD. The CDR3 loop reads CASKGGGDSNQPQHF. DNA of the CDR3: TGTGCCTCCAAAGGAGGGGGCGATAGCAATCAGCCCCAGCATTTT.

J is TRBJ2-1 and V is TRBV27; 12 bases map to TRBD2. J gave up 9 bases and V 5 bases, and 8 bases lay outside the gene matches. The germline gives CDR1 MNHEY, CDR2 SMNVEV (reference sequence). The CDR3 has 15 amino acids. In DNA, the CDR3 is TGTGCCAGCAGTCTTCTAGCGGGGGGGCTGGGTGAGCAGTTCTTC. Translation: CASSLLAGGLGEQFF.

The genes are TRBV29-1 and TRBJ2-3, with 9 nucleotides matching TRBD1. Germline CDR1 SQVTM, CDR2 ANQGSEA. The CDR3 loop spans 15 amino acids. Trimming at V came to 2 bases and at J to 2 bases, leaving 5 bases not matched to a gene. CDR3 DNA sequence: TGCAGCGTTGAATACACAGGGGGCTTCACAGATACGCAGTATTTT. Translated: CSVEYTGGFTDTQYF.

The V gene is TRBV6-5, the J gene TRBJ2-2; weak D call: TRBD1 (5 bases). The V gene's germline CDR1 is MNHEY and CDR2 SVGAGI. V was pared by 7 bases and J by 2 bases, with 11 bases between. The CDR3 has 14 amino acids. The CDR3 here is CASNRDSNTGELFF. CDR3 DNA: TGTGCCAGCAACCGAGACAGTAACACCGGGGAGCTGTTTTTT.

This clone was observed a few times. The CDR3 region has the DNA TGTGCCAGCAGTTGGGCAGGGGATGGTACTGAAGCTTTCTTT. Translation: CASSWAGDGTEAFF. J is TRBJ1-1 and V is TRBV2; a possible D gene is TRBD1 (6 bases). The CDR3 length is 14 residues. V was cut by 5 bases and J by 5 bases, with 15 bases left in between. CDR1 is SNHLY, CDR2 FYNNEI, per germline.

The CDR3 is CASSLDDRVPHEQYF. CDR3 nucleotide sequence: TGTGCCAGCAGCTTAGACGACAGGGTCCCCCACGAGCAGTACTTC. The genes are TRBV11-2 and TRBJ2-7; 7 bases are shared with TRBD1. Per the germline V gene, CDR1 is SGHAT and CDR2 is FQNNGV. This CDR3 is built from 15 residues. V lost 0 bases and J lost 5; bases outside the gene matches: 7.

The rearrangement links TRBV9 to TRBJ1-3; possible D gene TRBD1, 6 bases. Trimming cost V 2 bases and J 1 base, with 19 bases left between them. Germline CDR1 is SGDLS and CDR2 is YYNGEE. The CDR3 loop spans 18 amino acids. CDR3 nucleotides: TGTGCCAGCAGCGTTAGCGGGGACACGGCGGGTTCTGGAAACACCATATATTTT. It yields the protein CASSVSGDTAGSGNTIYF.

V and J are TRBV18 and TRBJ1-5; weak D call: TRBD1 (5 bases). CDR1 KGHSH and CDR2 LQKENI come from the germline V gene. V was pared by 3 bases and J by 4 bases, with 10 bases between. The CDR3 runs 14 residues. The CDR3: CASSPIDSNQPQHF. CDR3 nucleotides: TGTGCCAGCTCACCTATTGACAGTAATCAGCCCCAGCATTTT.

The chain carries TRBV4-1 and TRBJ1-1, with 8 bases lining up with TRBD1. The CDR3 contains 15 residues. V shed 2 bases and J 0 bases; nucleotides not matched to a gene: 2. Looked up from germline, CDR1 is MGHRA and CDR2 is YSYEKL. CDR3 protein: CASSQLTGVNTEAFF. CDR3 DNA: TGCGCCAGCAGCCAACTGACAGGGGTGAACACTGAAGCTTTCTTT.

The V and J genes are TRBV6-6 and TRBJ1-1, with 9 bases fitting TRBD1. The CDR3 length is 18 residues. With 5 bases clipped from V and 0 bases from J, the junction kept 13 bases outside the gene matches. The germline gives CDR1 MNHNY, CDR2 SVGAGI (reference sequence). The CDR3 bases are TGTGCCAGCAGTCGGGCCGGGACAGGGATATACGTGAACACTGAAGCTTTCTTT. This codes for CASSRAGTGIYVNTEAFF.

The chain has TRBV5-5 and TRBJ1-2, with D tentatively TRBD1 (6 bases). The germline V and J ends were trimmed by 3 bases and 2 bases, with 11 bases remaining between them. CDR3 size: 14 residues. The germline CDR1 and CDR2 sequences are SGHKS and YYEKEE (reference sequence). The chain's CDR3 is CASSSPQGNYGYTF. CDR3 DNA: TGTGCCAGCAGCTCGCCCCAGGGGAACTATGGCTACACCTTC.

This clone was counted between two and nine times. The genes are TRBV2 and TRBJ1-6; D ambiguous. CDR3 length equals 12 residues. The V gene's germline CDR1 is SNHLY and CDR2 FYNNEI. The V end lost 8 bases, the J end lost 7 bases, and 9 bases lay between the germline ends. The CDR3 is CASGRSNSPLHF. For the CDR3, the DNA is TGTGCCAGCGGTCGGAGCAATTCACCCCTCCACTTT.

The chain couples TRBV9 to TRBJ2-1; 7 nucleotides match TRBD2. Looked up from germline, CDR1 is SGDLS and CDR2 is YYNGEE. The CDR3 totals 15 residues. J gave up 4 bases and V 2 bases, and 6 bases lay outside the gene matches. This CDR3 reads CASSVELAIYNEQFF. CDR3 nucleotide sequence: TGTGCCAGCAGCGTTGAACTAGCGATATACAATGAGCAGTTCTTC.